This T cell receptor (beta chain) was captured in a study of Graves' ophthalmopathy and Graves' hyperthyroidism. In the study overall: Stable hyperthyroidism referred to disease that showed no ophthalmopathy within 18 months of follow-up.

For repertoire sequencing, the TCR beta CDR3 regions were amplified from RNA transcripts. Scientists carried out first-round RT-PCR using HTBI primers and then a second-round multiplex PCR. TCRdb redid the calling of the multiplex PCR reads with MiXCR, one entry per CDR3 protein. This table holds about 550,000 distinct CDR3 sequences, approximately 37% found once. V lost 5 bases to trimming and J lost 0 bases, with 13 bases between them. Germline-derived CDR1 and CDR2 are LGHDT and YNNKEL (reference sequence). This CDR3 is 15 amino acids long. The authors enrolled newly diagnosed hyperthyroidism patients aged 18 to 65 with under 2 months' duration. Enrollment excluded any patients with other autoimmune diseases, uncontrolled infections, pregnancy or lactation. The diagnosis combined clinical symptoms, thyroxine, TRAb, thyroid ultrasound and orbital computed tomography scans.

The sequence was collected from an adult man with Graves' hyperthyroidism. This chain uses TRBV3-1 with TRBJ1-2, with a weak D call TRBD1 (6 bases). Sequences were obtained from peripheral blood or thyroid tissue (not recorded which). The CDR3 DNA reads as TGTGCCAGCAGCAGAGGACAGACAGCTAACTATGGCTACACCTTC. As protein: CASSRGQTANYGYTF.